These T cell receptor beta chains were read from a single sample in a study of shared clonotypes between healthy human individuals. The method was immunoSEQ multiplex PCR; TCRdb's version includes in-frame clones alone and lacks a portion of them. The data contain millions of clones, 95% of them singletons. Sequences were obtained from naive CD4+ T cells sorted from blood. The receptors shown here come from a man between 18 and 35 years old in good health. Both conserved end residues are part of each CDR3. D genes are given only for firm matches. Size is omitted from some rows. Given values are once, few, many or a class for expanded clones.

V: TRBV6-1
D: TRBD1
J: TRBJ1-2
size: NA
DNA: TGTGCCAGCAGTGAAAGGTGGACAGGGAGAGGCTATGGCTACACCTTC
CDR3: CASSERWTGRGYGYTF

V: TRBV19
D: NA
J: TRBJ1-5
size: NA
DNA: TGTGCCAGTAGTATGCCACCCTGGGCCAGTAGCAATCAGCCCCAGCATTTT
CDR3: CASSMPPWASSNQPQHF

V: TRBV2
D: TRBD1
J: TRBJ2-2
size: NA
DNA: TGTGCCAGCAGCGGGACAGTATACACCGGGGAGCTGTTTTTT
CDR3: CASSGTVYTGELFF

V: TRBV5-1
D: NA
J: TRBJ2-3
size: NA
DNA: TGCGCCAGCAGTTCTGGGTCTCGCACAGATACGCAGTATTTT
CDR3: CASSSGSRTDTQYF

V: TRBV10-3
D: NA
J: TRBJ2-5
size: NA
DNA: TGTGCCATCAGTGAGTCATCTGAGACCCAGTACTTC
CDR3: CAISESSETQYF

V: TRBV30
D: TRBD1
J: TRBJ1-5
size: once
DNA: TGTGCCTGGAGTGTACGCGGACAGGACAATCAGCCCCAGCATTTT
CDR3: CAWSVRGQDNQPQHF

V: TRBV7-9
D: NA
J: TRBJ2-7
size: NA
DNA: TGTGCCAGCAGCTTAGAGTCTTCTGTCTCCTACGAGCAGTACTTC
CDR3: CASSLESSVSYEQYF

V: TRBV28
D: TRBD1
J: TRBJ1-1
size: NA
DNA: TGTGCCAGCAGTCCCAGGACAGGGGTGAACACTGAAGCTTTCTTT
CDR3: CASSPRTGVNTEAFF

V: TRBV18
D: NA
J: TRBJ1-1
size: NA
DNA: TGTGCCAGCTCACCACTGGGGACGGAGAACACTGAAGCTTTCTTT
CDR3: CASSPLGTENTEAFF

V: TRBV5-4
D: TRBD2
J: TRBJ2-5
size: NA
DNA: TGTGCCAGCAGCTTGGAGGGTAGCGGGGGGGCCTTTGAGACCCAGTACTTC
CDR3: CASSLEGSGGAFETQYF

V: TRBV10-1
D: TRBD2
J: TRBJ2-1
size: once
DNA: TGCGCCAGCAGTGAAAGCGGGGGGGCCCGAAATGAGCAGTTCTTC
CDR3: CASSESGGARNEQFF

V: TRBV20-1
D: NA
J: TRBJ1-2
size: NA
DNA: TGCAGTGCTACCGGGGTGCAAGGCTACACCTTC
CDR3: CSATGVQGYTF

V: TRBV6-1
D: NA
J: TRBJ1-1
size: NA
DNA: TGTGCCAGCAGTGAAGGGGGTGGGACTGAAGCTTTCTTT
CDR3: CASSEGGGTEAFF

V: TRBV30
D: NA
J: TRBJ1-6
size: NA
DNA: TGTGCCTGGAGTCCAGGGCGCGGGAATTCACCCCTCCACTTT
CDR3: CAWSPGRGNSPLHF

V: TRBV7-8
D: NA
J: TRBJ2-3
size: NA
DNA: TGTGCCAGCAGCTTTTACGGGAGAGACACAGATACGCAGTATTTT
CDR3: CASSFYGRDTDTQYF

V: TRBV9
D: NA
J: TRBJ2-7
size: NA
DNA: TGTGCCAGCAGCGTAGGGCCGGGCAGGGGAGGAAACGAGCAGTACTTC
CDR3: CASSVGPGRGGNEQYF

V: TRBV19
D: TRBD1
J: TRBJ1-1
size: NA
DNA: TGTGCCAGTAGGCCCGACAGGGGACGGAACACTGAAGCTTTCTTT
CDR3: CASRPDRGRNTEAFF

V: TRBV2
D: NA
J: TRBJ2-3
size: NA
DNA: TGTGCCAGCAGTGATCTGGCAAGCACAGATACGCAGTATTTT
CDR3: CASSDLASTDTQYF

V: TRBV18
D: NA
J: TRBJ2-5
size: NA
DNA: TGTGCCAGCTCGCGCAGGGTGATGGAAGAGACCCAGTACTTC
CDR3: CASSRRVMEETQYF

V: TRBV7-8
D: NA
J: TRBJ2-7
size: once
DNA: TGTGCCAGCAGCCCGACCCGCCAGTCCTACGAGCAGTACTTC
CDR3: CASSPTRQSYEQYF

V: TRBV6-1
D: NA
J: TRBJ2-7
size: once
DNA: TGTGCCAGCAGCCCAGGAGGGGTCTCCTACGAGCAGTACTTC
CDR3: CASSPGGVSYEQYF

V: TRBV5-1
D: NA
J: TRBJ1-2
size: NA
DNA: TGCGCCAGCAGCACAGAAGGGGGGCCTGGCTACACCTTC
CDR3: CASSTEGGPGYTF

V: TRBV4-2
D: NA
J: TRBJ2-2
size: NA
DNA: TGTGCCAGCAGCCAAGAACCTGAGGGGGTCGGGGAGCTGTTTTTT
CDR3: CASSQEPEGVGELFF

V: TRBV27
D: NA
J: TRBJ2-5
size: NA
DNA: TGTGCCGGCCGGGGAGAGACCCAGTACTTC
CDR3: CAGRGETQYF

V: TRBV7-2
D: NA
J: TRBJ1-4
size: NA
DNA: TGTGCCAGCAGCTTAGTTTCAACTAATGAAAAACTGTTTTTT
CDR3: CASSLVSTNEKLFF

V: TRBV27
D: TRBD1
J: TRBJ2-7
size: NA
DNA: TGTGCCAGCAGATCCCTGGGACAGGGAGAATTCTACGAGCAGTACTTC
CDR3: CASRSLGQGEFYEQYF

V: TRBV6-1
D: NA
J: TRBJ1-5
size: NA
DNA: TGTGCCAGCAAATCATCGGGGATGGCTCAGCCCCAGCATTTT
CDR3: CASKSSGMAQPQHF

V: TRBV29-1
D: NA
J: TRBJ1-4
size: many
DNA: TGCAGCGTGCAAAGGGGGGCTAATGAAAAACTGTTTTTT
CDR3: CSVQRGANEKLFF

V: TRBV2
D: NA
J: TRBJ2-5
size: NA
DNA: TGTGCCAGCAGTCAGAACGGGACCCCCTTGGAGACCCAGTACTTC
CDR3: CASSQNGTPLETQYF

V: TRBV28
D: TRBD1
J: TRBJ1-3
size: NA
DNA: TGTGCCTCCGAGGGGGCCAGCTCTGGAAACACCATATATTTT
CDR3: CASEGASSGNTIYF

V: TRBV5-1
D: TRBD1
J: TRBJ1-1
size: NA
DNA: TGCGCCAGCAGCTTACCGACAGGGGCCCTCACTGAAGCTTTCTTT
CDR3: CASSLPTGALTEAFF

V: TRBV7-9
D: NA
J: TRBJ1-4
size: NA
DNA: TGTGCCAGCAGCAGCTCAGGGACTCCCGAAAAACTGTTTTTT
CDR3: CASSSSGTPEKLFF

V: TRBV6-1
D: NA
J: TRBJ2-7
size: once
DNA: TGTGCCAGCAGTGAACTCAGGACCGCGTCTCCCTACGAGCAGTACTTC
CDR3: CASSELRTASPYEQYF

V: TRBV6-5
D: TRBD1
J: TRBJ2-1
size: few
DNA: TGTGCCAGCAGTTGGGACAGCTACAATGAGCAGTTCTTC
CDR3: CASSWDSYNEQFF

V: TRBV27
D: TRBD2
J: TRBJ2-7
size: NA
DNA: TGTGCCAGCAGTTTACGGGAGGCGGGAGTCTACGAGCAGTACTTC
CDR3: CASSLREAGVYEQYF

V: TRBV5-1
D: NA
J: TRBJ1-1
size: NA
DNA: TGCGCCAGCAGCTTGGATAGGGACTTGAACACTGAAGCTTTCTTT
CDR3: CASSLDRDLNTEAFF

V: TRBV6-5
D: TRBD2
J: TRBJ2-3
size: NA
DNA: TGTGCCAGCAGTTATGGGGGGGAGAGCACAGATACGCAGTATTTT
CDR3: CASSYGGESTDTQYF

V: TRBV28
D: NA
J: TRBJ1-2
size: NA
DNA: TGTGCCAGCGCTTCTTTAGGCGTATCTAACTATGGCTACACCTTC
CDR3: CASASLGVSNYGYTF

V: TRBV10-3
D: TRBD1
J: TRBJ2-4
size: NA
DNA: TGTGCCATCAGTGAAGGGGGCTCCAAAAACATTCAGTACTTC
CDR3: CAISEGGSKNIQYF

V: TRBV7-9
D: NA
J: TRBJ1-3
size: NA
DNA: TGTGCCAGCAGCGCCCCGGGCCAGTCGGGCTCTGGAAACACCATATATTTT
CDR3: CASSAPGQSGSGNTIYF

V: TRBV2
D: TRBD1
J: TRBJ2-7
size: many
DNA: TGTGCCAGCAGTTTGTCCCGGGACAGGGGGCACTACGAGCAGTACTTC
CDR3: CASSLSRDRGHYEQYF

V: TRBV28
D: NA
J: TRBJ2-7
size: NA
DNA: TGTGCCAGCGAGAAGGACACCCGCTACGAGCAGTACTTC
CDR3: CASEKDTRYEQYF

V: TRBV6-6
D: NA
J: TRBJ1-5
size: NA
DNA: TGTGCCAGCAGTTACCCGACCAATCAGCCCCAGCATTTT
CDR3: CASSYPTNQPQHF

V: TRBV7-9
D: TRBD2
J: TRBJ2-3
size: NA
DNA: TGTGCCAGCGCACCAGGGCAGCGGGGGAAGGTCACAGATACGCAGTATTTT
CDR3: CASAPGQRGKVTDTQYF

V: TRBV12-5
D: NA
J: TRBJ1-2
size: NA
DNA: TGTGCTAGTGGTTTGGAATTCTCGACTGCGGGCTACACCTTC
CDR3: CASGLEFSTAGYTF

V: TRBV6-1
D: TRBD1
J: TRBJ2-5
size: NA
DNA: TGTGCCAGCAGTGTTAACAGGGGAAGCGAGACCCAGTACTTC
CDR3: CASSVNRGSETQYF